The 14 T cell receptor beta chains listed next were all sequenced from one sample in a study of T cell responses to AZD1222 COVID-19 vaccine. Assay: immunoSEQ multiplex PCR; the TCRdb copy retains only in-frame clones and omits some. In the table there are some 140,000 clones, approximately 90% of which are singletons. Sequencing used peripheral blood, obtained on day 0 of AZD1222 vaccination. The source is an adult in good health.

V usage is TRBV28 and J usage is TRBJ2-3; D gene ambiguous. CDR3 length: 12 amino acids. Germline V gene sequence: CDR1 MDHEN, CDR2 SYDVKM. Between the trimmed V and J ends, which lost 5 bases and 2 bases, there was a span of 5 bases. In nucleotides, the CDR3 is TGTGCCAGCAGTACCCTCACAGATACGCAGTATTTT. Encoded protein: CASSTLTDTQYF.

This clone was counted once. The chain uses TRBV15 and TRBJ2-7; 11 positions agree with TRBD1. The ends lost 7 bases at V and 5 bases at J; junction bases unmatched: 7. The length of the CDR3 is 14 residues. Germline assignment: CDR1 LNHNV and CDR2 YYDKDF (reference sequence). CDR3 protein: CATTEGQGAHEQYF. CDR3 bases: TGTGCCACCACCGAAGGACAGGGGGCCCACGAGCAGTACTTC.

The J gene is TRBJ1-2, the V gene TRBV7-2; TRBD1 aligns across 9 bases. Losses at the gene ends were 5 bases for V and 3 bases for J; bases not matched to a gene: 7. This CDR3 has 15 amino acids. CDR1 SGHTA and CDR2 FQGNSA come from the germline V gene. The CDR3 DNA reads TGTGCCAGCAGCGTGCGACAGGGGGGGCACTATGGCTACACCTTC. This sequence encodes CASSVRQGGHYGYTF.

This chain joins TRBV4-3 and TRBJ1-1; 7 bases line up with TRBD1. CDR1 LGHNA and CDR2 YSLEER come from the germline V gene. The CDR3 extends over 16 amino acids. After removal of 0 bases from V and 2 bases from J, the junction contained 6 bases not matched to a gene. CDR3 residues: CASSQEGGGINTEAFF. DNA for the CDR3: TGCGCCAGCAGCCAAGAAGGGGGCGGAATAAACACTGAAGCTTTCTTT.

The chain has TRBV4-3 and TRBJ1-4; D call uncertain. With 0 bases removed from V and 4 bases from J, the gap between germline ends came to 9 bases. The germline V gene encodes CDR1 LGHNA and CDR2 YSLEER. This CDR3 contains 15 residues. CDR3 region: CASSQDWRYNEKLFF. DNA for the CDR3: TGCGCCAGCAGCCAAGATTGGCGATATAATGAAAAACTGTTTTTT.

The gene calls are TRBV19 and TRBJ2-7; D may correspond to TRBD1 or TRBD2 (5 bases each). The CDR3 contains 13 residues. Deletions cut 5 bases from V and 2 bases from J, with 10 bases between. CDR1 and CDR2 from the germline V gene are LNHDA and SQIVND (reference sequence). CDR3 sequence: CASSPGRTYEQYF. The CDR3 nucleotides read TGTGCCAGTAGTCCGGGACGGACCTACGAGCAGTACTTC.

V gene TRBV5-1 combines with J gene TRBJ1-6; D uncertain. CDR3 size: 13 residues. The ends were cut back, 0 bases at V and 6 bases at J, with 4 bases in the middle. CDR1 and CDR2 from the germline V gene are SGHRS and YFSETQ. CDR3 protein: CASSLEGNSPLHF. The CDR3 nucleotides are TGCGCCAGCAGCTTGGAGGGTAATTCACCCCTCCACTTT.

The V gene is TRBV7-9, the J gene TRBJ1-6, with 10 bases lining up with TRBD1. After removal of 5 bases from V and 7 bases from J, the junction contained 8 bases not matched to a gene. The CDR3 spans 16 residues. The germline gives CDR1 SEHNR, CDR2 FQNEAQ (reference sequence). The CDR3 DNA sequence: TGTGCCAGCAGCCTGACAGGGGGCAATGGGAATTCACCCCTCCACTTT. The encoded protein is CASSLTGGNGNSPLHF.

The chain joins TRBV7-9 to TRBJ1-4; maybe TRBD1 (5 bases). From germline, CDR1 is SEHNR and CDR2 FQNEAQ (reference sequence). The CDR3 runs 15 residues. Trimming cost V 5 bases and J 0 bases, with 10 bases left between them. As DNA, the CDR3 is TGTGCCAGCAGCCCAGACAGCGCAACTAATGAAAAACTGTTTTTT. Translating gives CASSPDSATNEKLFF.

The chain combines TRBV24-1 with TRBJ1-3, with 7 bases aligning to TRBD1. V lost 2 bases to trimming and J lost 5 bases; unmatched junction nucleotides: 2. The CDR3 spans 14 residues. CDR1 is KGHDR, CDR2 SFDVKD, per germline. The CDR3 nucleotides are TGTGCCACCAGTGATTCACAGGGGAGAAACACCATATATTTT. Translation gives CATSDSQGRNTIYF.

The J gene is TRBJ2-7, the V gene TRBV24-1; 9 bases align to TRBD1. The trim removed 2 bases at V and 3 bases at J, leaving 7 bases unmatched. The CDR3 is 16 amino acids. Germline V lookup: CDR1 KGHDR, CDR2 SFDVKD. CDR3 loop: CATSDSGQGRFYEQYF. The CDR3 nucleotides are TGTGCCACCAGTGATTCGGGACAGGGTAGATTCTACGAGCAGTACTTC.

V usage is TRBV24-1 and J usage is TRBJ1-3; TRBD1 aligns across 9 bases. V trimming: 4 bases; J trimming: 4 bases; junction bases outside the gene matches: 7. CDR1 is KGHDR, CDR2 SFDVKD, per germline. The CDR3 runs 16 residues. Here the CDR3 DNA reads TGTGCCACCAGTGAGGGGGACAGGGCTTCAGGAAACACCATATATTTT. Amino acids: CATSEGDRASGNTIYF.

The chain has TRBV28 and TRBJ2-7; 8 positions match TRBD2. The CDR3 is 15 residues long. The V gene's germline CDR1 is MDHEN and CDR2 SYDVKM. V lost 6 bases and J lost 5; bases outside the gene matches: 12. The CDR3 reads CASSPWGGRSDEQYF. DNA for the CDR3: TGTGCCAGCAGCCCCTGGGGCGGGAGGTCGGACGAGCAGTACTTC. Full variable domain (rest looked up from reference TRBV28 and TRBJ2-7): DVKVTQSSRYLVKRTGEKVFLECVQDMDHENMFWYRQDPGLGLRLIYFSYDVKMKEKGDIPEGYSVSREKKERFSLILESASTNQTSMYLCASSPWGGRSDEQYFGPGTRLTVT.

The chain combines TRBV7-6 with TRBJ2-3, with unresolved D. This CDR3 has 15 residues. The germline CDR1 and CDR2 sequences are SGHVS and FNYEAQ. The ends were cut back, 3 bases at V and 0 bases at J, with 10 bases in the middle. The CDR3 DNA reads as TGTGCCAGCAGCTTGGGTGTTTCTAGCACAGATACGCAGTATTTT. This encodes CASSLGVSSTDTQYF.